This T cell receptor (beta chain) appears in the sequencing data of a study of T cell repertoires in cytomegalovirus infection. In the study overall: CMV infection plus the matching HLA type was flagged by public TCR beta signatures.

This clonotype was counted a few times. Its antigen is undetermined. In germline, CDR1 is SGHAT, CDR2 FQNNGV. The CDR3 has 15 amino acids. V lost 7 bases and J lost 4, with 20 bases in between. TCRdb redid the calling of the reads with MiXCR, one entry per CDR3 protein. This sample has approximately 30,000 distinct CDR3 sequences, with about 20% found just once. The clonotype was recovered from a human donor in good health (CMV status not recorded). Some clones in this sample may be carry-over from other donors' samples. This specimen consisted of CD8+ T cells from cultured PBMCs, obtained from culture after CMV antigen stimulation. The J gene is TRBJ2-7, the V gene TRBV11-2, with D unresolved. The chain's CDR3 is CASTGGPGRPYEQYF. The CDR3 DNA reads TGTGCCAGCACTGGTGGACCGGGCCGACCTTACGAGCAGTACTTC.